Sequencing of this TCR beta chain was carried out in a study of monozygotic twins with inflammatory bowel disease. After re-calling the 5' RACE reads, TCRdb lists one entry per CDR3 protein, DNA absent. Its clone listing holds 440,000 or so distinct CDR3 sequences. The CDR3 is 13 amino acids. Germline V gene data show CDR1 as DFQATT and CDR2 as SNEGSKA (reference sequence). The sequence was collected from a human donor with ulcerative colitis or Crohn's disease, or a healthy co-twin of an affected twin (not recorded which). The sequenced material came from blood. The chain employs TRBV20-1 and TRBJ1-2; the D gene TCRdb calls, TRBD1, cannot be checked with no DNA. The CDR3 sequence is CSARDPGGWGYTF.